Listed below are T cell receptor beta chains from one sample, sequenced in a study of T cell repertoires and Cas9 in healthy adults. Clones were read by immunoSEQ multiplex PCR, and TCRdb kept only the in-frame ones, dropping some. Of 20,000 to 25,000 clones listed, about nine tenths were seen once; the top ten hold 0.6% to 0.8%. The material sequenced was CD4+ effector T cells (CD127+, CD25-, CD137-, CD154-) from PBMCs; culture status not recorded. Receptors were obtained from a human donor in good health. Each CDR3 is given with its conserved first and last residue.

CDR3 protein,V gene,J gene
CASREGPNYEQYF,TRBV10-1,TRBJ2-7
CAWSVRGFDSPLHF,TRBV30,TRBJ1-6
CASSLDRNNSPLHF,TRBV5-1,TRBJ1-6
CASSPRGDLNTEAFF,TRBV27,TRBJ1-1
CASSATGGRETQYF,TRBV18,TRBJ2-5
CAWSVKWAKETQYF,TRBV30,TRBJ2-5
CASRVTGVVENTEAFF,TRBV28,TRBJ1-1
CASSGGRGNQPQHF,TRBV2,TRBJ1-5
CASRRGQGTSYEQYF,TRBV6-5,TRBJ2-7
CASRRGDSYEQYF,TRBV6-6,NA
CASSTTRDRAGGYTF,TRBV19,TRBJ1-2
CASEFGFGYGYTF,TRBV6-1,TRBJ1-2
CASSPSTETQYF,TRBV5-4,TRBJ2-5
CASSLEGQRTEAFF,TRBV5-5,TRBJ1-1
CASSLDQGKAFF,TRBV5-1,TRBJ1-1
CASSQGRQGSFSTDTQYF,TRBV4-1,TRBJ2-3
CASSLTGGRTPLHF,TRBV7-3,TRBJ1-6
CASSFSSGEGSEQYF,TRBV5-4,TRBJ2-7
CASSPGVGSPLHF,TRBV6-1,TRBJ1-6
CASSPNGRSYEQYF,TRBV7-9,TRBJ2-7
CASSPFLSTDTQYF,TRBV11-2,TRBJ2-3
CASSQGGQAEEPTDTQYF,TRBV4-1,TRBJ2-3
CASSFGTNSYEQYF,TRBV11-2,TRBJ2-7
CASSDYRGAEAFF,TRBV25-1,TRBJ1-1
CASSSPKVGGVYTF,TRBV6-5,TRBJ1-2
CAISALSSTDTQYF,TRBV10-3,TRBJ2-3
CASSPGQGFNEKLFF,TRBV7-9,TRBJ1-4
CASSLWAGTGEQFF,TRBV11-2,TRBJ2-1
CASSFAQETQYF,TRBV5-6,TRBJ2-5
CASSLESDTQYF,TRBV5-1,TRBJ2-3
CASSDGSNRQQSYNEQFF,TRBV25-1,TRBJ2-1
CASSPYGLGTGELFF,TRBV13,TRBJ2-2
CASSQEGLTHTGELFF,TRBV4-1,TRBJ2-2
CASSLSRTRAFF,TRBV7-2,TRBJ1-1
CASRNRILNGYTF,TRBV2,TRBJ1-2
CASSVAGEFGEKLFF,TRBV9,TRBJ1-4
CASQVSGGYSGNTIYF,TRBV28,TRBJ1-3
CASSEQGNGYTF,TRBV6-1,TRBJ1-2
CASSLFRTGIGQPQHF,TRBV5-8,TRBJ1-5
CASSCGGGAAETQYF,TRBV7-9,TRBJ2-5
CAISEGGGGELFF,TRBV10-3,TRBJ2-2
CASSSVQGALGGYTF,TRBV28,TRBJ1-2
CASSLGRRPDTQYF,TRBV5-6,TRBJ2-3
CASTLPGGAGQFF,TRBV11-3,TRBJ2-1
CASTDTGGGYEQYF,TRBV5-1,TRBJ2-7
CASSVDLGVSAQYF,TRBV9,TRBJ2-5
CASSPSGIADTQYF,TRBV6-4,TRBJ2-3
CASSLEGYSYNEQFF,TRBV5-5,TRBJ2-1
CASSLGDARLNSPLHF,TRBV7-8,TRBJ1-6
CASDNTGDSPLHF,TRBV6-1,TRBJ1-6
CASSLVDRTRETQYF,TRBV5-1,TRBJ2-5
CASSVVGDGGKAFF,TRBV9,TRBJ1-1
CASSYPSGGATEQFF,TRBV6-6,TRBJ2-1
CASSPSRAVQETQYF,TRBV18,TRBJ2-5
CASSSRGETYNEQFF,TRBV11-3,TRBJ2-1